This TCR beta chain appears in the sequencing data of a study of T cell repertoires in cytomegalovirus infection. Whole-study context: CMV infection plus the matching HLA type was flagged by public TCR beta signatures.

Trimming took 0 bases from V and 2 from J; bases not matched to a gene: 7. Per the germline V gene, CDR1 is MNHEY and CDR2 is SMNVEV (reference sequence). This CDR3 is built from 16 residues. TCRdb reanalysed the reads using MiXCR and keeps one entry per CDR3 protein. The repertoire includes about 740,000 distinct CDR3 sequences, 35% to 40% of them detected once, and under 3% sits in the top ten. Study observations and caveats: The study identified carriers of CMV plus the relevant HLA from cumulative public TCR beta family frequency. HLA-C-restricted CMV-specific TCR beta clonotypes prevailed in the ex vivo response.

With respect to this clonotype: The antigen is unknown. Because it lacks the conserved phenylalanine or tryptophan at the end, this CDR3 is likely a read error.

This chain uses TRBV27 with TRBJ2-7, with TRBD1 matching 7 bases. Material for sequencing was PBMCs. This sequence was found in a human donor in good health (CMV status not recorded). Some clones in this sample may be carry-over from other donors' samples. The CDR3, as DNA: TGTGCCAGCAGTTTATCGCCCTTGGGACAGCCCTACGAGCAGTACTCC. It codes for CASSLSPLGQPYEQYS.